One and the same sample provided the 23 T cell receptor beta chains below, sequenced in a study of blood T cell repertoires in COVID-19. Sequencing used immunoSEQ multiplex PCR; TCRdb keeps in-frame clones, though not all of them. The top ten hold around 0.83% of the sample, which has some 220,000 clones, approximately 91% seen once. The sample comprised peripheral blood. The receptor source for this set is a young man with COVID-19, enrolled during active disease.

V gene TRBV7-9 combines with J gene TRBJ2-1; TRBD1 matches 10 bases. This CDR3 has 16 residues. The V and J ends lost 5 bases and 6 bases, in that order; junction bases with no gene match: 10. The germline CDR1 and CDR2 sequences are SEHNR and FQNEAQ (reference sequence). CDR3 DNA: TGTGCCAGCAGCGGCAGACAGGGGGCGTCTGTCAATGAGCAGTTCTTC. The encoded protein is CASSGRQGASVNEQFF.

The J gene is TRBJ2-2, the V gene TRBV27; 7 nucleotides line up with TRBD2. CDR1 MNHEY and CDR2 SMNVEV come from the germline V gene (reference sequence). The V gene end was trimmed by 1 base and the J gene end by 6 bases; junction bases not matched to a gene: 8. CDR3 size: 16 residues. CDR3 coding DNA: TGTGCCAGCAGTTTATGGGCTAGCGGTCGGTCCGGGGAGCTGTTTTTT. Translating it yields CASSLWASGRSGELFF.

The chain has TRBV6-1 and TRBJ1-5; 7 positions match TRBD1. After removal of 2 bases from V and 2 bases from J, the junction contained 6 bases not matched to a gene. The germline CDR1 and CDR2 sequences are MNHNS and SASEGT. The CDR3 is 16 amino acids. For the CDR3, the DNA is TGTGCCAGCAGTGAAAACGGTGGGACAGGCAATCAGCCCCAGCATTTT. It yields the protein CASSENGGTGNQPQHF.

This chain joins TRBV3-1 (or the pseudogene TRBV3-2) and TRBJ1-2; possibly TRBD1 for D (6 bases). The CDR3 extends over 13 amino acids. Germline V gene lookup returns CDR1 LGHDT and CDR2 YNNKEL (reference sequence). V lost 4 bases and J lost 6, with 12 bases in between. CDR3 sequence: CASSRAQGNGYTF. In nucleotides, the CDR3 is TGTGCCAGCAGCCGAGCACAGGGTAATGGCTACACCTTC.

The chain carries TRBV9 and TRBJ2-1; TRBD1 might be the D (6 bases). The CDR3 extends over 17 amino acids. V lost 0 bases and J lost 6, with 19 bases in between. Germline lookup yields CDR1 SGDLS and CDR2 YYNGEE. The DNA of the CDR3 is TGTGCCAGCAGCGTAGCTTCGGGGACACTTAAGGGCAATGAGCAGTTCTTC. Encoded protein: CASSVASGTLKGNEQFF.

The chain links TRBV19 to TRBJ2-3; 14 bases match TRBD2. Unmatched junction bases numbered 9, after V lost 5 bases and J lost 5 bases. CDR3 length: 17 residues. Germline V gives CDR1 LNHDA, CDR2 SQIVND (reference sequence). CDR3 DNA: TGTGCCAGTAGTGCAAATACCGGGACTAGCGGGGGAGATACGCAGTATTTT. Translation: CASSANTGTSGGDTQYF.

The rearrangement joins TRBV6-5 to TRBJ2-7; 10 bases fit TRBD1. CDR1 is MNHEY and CDR2 is SVGAGI in the germline V gene. The CDR3 spans 14 residues. V shed 4 bases, J shed 3 bases, and the junction held 3 bases outside the gene matches. The CDR3 nucleotides read TGTGCCAGCAGTTCCGGGACAGGGGTCTACGAGCAGTACTTC. Protein sequence: CASSSGTGVYEQYF.

CDR3 sequence: CAIGQPNNSPLHF. DNA of the CDR3: TGTGCCATCGGACAGCCTAATAATTCACCCCTCCACTTT. The chain has TRBV28 and TRBJ1-6; tentatively, D is TRBD1 (6 bases). Trimming took 10 bases from V and 5 from J, leaving 12 bases between them. CDR1 and CDR2 from the germline V gene are MDHEN and SYDVKM. The CDR3 totals 13 residues.

The chain links TRBV7-2 to TRBJ2-7, with 11 bases fitting TRBD2. Germline trimming cut 2 bases from V and 1 base from J; bases unmatched to any gene: 7. The CDR3 totals 17 residues. Germline CDR1 SGHTA, CDR2 FQGNSA. The CDR3 loop is CASSLFPSGGKSYEQYF. Here the CDR3 DNA reads TGTGCCAGCAGCTTATTTCCTAGCGGGGGGAAGTCCTACGAGCAGTACTTC.

The genes are TRBV19 and TRBJ2-7; D uncertain. The CDR3 length is 15 residues. Germline CDR1 is LNHDA and CDR2 is SQIVND (reference sequence). Trimming removed 3 bases from V and 4 bases from J, with 16 bases in between. The CDR3 protein is CASSISGLNSYEQYF. Here the CDR3 DNA reads TGTGCCAGTAGTATTTCAGGCCTGAACTCATACGAGCAGTACTTC.

The J gene is TRBJ2-5, the V gene TRBV27; 8 bases agree with TRBD1. V was clipped by 5 bases and J by 5 bases; unmatched bases: 7. In germline, CDR1 is MNHEY, CDR2 SMNVEV (reference sequence). The CDR3 consists of 14 residues. The CDR3 region is CASSADRGWETQYF. DNA for the CDR3: TGTGCCAGCAGTGCCGACAGGGGCTGGGAGACCCAGTACTTC.

The chain recombines TRBV6-2 or TRBV6-3 with TRBJ1-2; 7 bases line up with TRBD1. V dropped 0 bases and J dropped 5; count of bases not matched to a gene: 12. From germline, CDR1 is MNHEY and CDR2 SVGEGT. The CDR3 has 17 residues. The CDR3 is CASSYSIKGQTLYGYTF. The CDR3 bases are TGTGCCAGCAGTTACTCGATTAAGGGACAGACCCTATATGGCTACACCTTC.

This clone was found once. This CDR3 is CAWDRGLRTEAFF. CDR3 in DNA: TGTGCCTGGGACAGGGGGCTTCGCACTGAAGCTTTCTTT. This rearrangement joins TRBV30 to TRBJ1-1; TRBD1 aligns across 10 bases. This CDR3 has 13 amino acids. J lost 4 bases, V lost 5 bases, and 4 bases had no gene match. Germline assignment: CDR1 GTSNPN and CDR2 SVGIG (reference sequence).

The chain has TRBV6-5 and TRBJ2-3, with a weak D call TRBD2 (5 bases). CDR3 size: 15 residues. The V end lost 0 bases, the J end lost 1 base, and 8 bases lay between the germline ends. Germline lookup yields CDR1 MNHEY and CDR2 SVGAGI. This CDR3 reads CASSYSEAGTDTQYF. Written as DNA, the CDR3 is TGTGCCAGCAGTTACTCGGAGGCCGGCACAGATACGCAGTATTTT.

V gene TRBV10-3 combines with J gene TRBJ1-2; 11 positions agree with TRBD1. From germline, CDR1 is ENHRY and CDR2 SYGVKD. Trimming cost V 3 bases and J 8 bases; bases outside gene matches: 8. The CDR3 is 15 amino acids. The CDR3 sequence is CAISDRDRGYGGYTF. The CDR3 nucleotides are TGTGCCATCAGTGACCGGGACAGGGGGTATGGCGGCTACACCTTC.

The chain couples TRBV10-1 to TRBJ2-3; TRBD2 aligns across 8 bases. Losses at the gene ends were 3 bases for V and 1 base for J; bases not matched to a gene: 6. The V gene's germline CDR1 is WNHNN and CDR2 SYGVQD (reference sequence). This CDR3 spans 16 amino acids. CDR3 sequence: CASSELAGTGTDTQYF. The CDR3 bases are TGCGCCAGCAGTGAATTAGCGGGGACTGGCACAGATACGCAGTATTTT.

The V gene is TRBV30, the J gene TRBJ2-3; no firm D call. The CDR3 is made up of 12 amino acids. Germline assignment: CDR1 GTSNPN and CDR2 SVGIG (reference sequence). The V and J ends lost 5 bases and 4 bases respectively, with 10 bases between them. CDR3 protein: CAWGRESDTQYF. CDR3 bases: TGTGCCTGGGGACGAGAATCAGATACGCAGTATTTT.

The genes are TRBV18 and TRBJ2-2; 8 nucleotides align to TRBD1. J was trimmed by 2 bases and V by 3 bases; bases with no gene match: 5. The CDR3 runs to 16 residues. Germline V gives CDR1 KGHSH, CDR2 LQKENI. CDR3 sequence (DNA): TGTGCCAGCTCACCCTGGACAGGGACAAACACCGGGGAGCTGTTTTTT. Its translation is CASSPWTGTNTGELFF.

This sequence joins TRBV19 and TRBJ2-1; tentative D call: TRBD2 (5 bases). Germline V CDR1 and CDR2: LNHDA, SQIVND (reference sequence). The CDR3 extends over 13 amino acids. The V and J ends lost 1 base and 7 bases respectively, with 8 bases between them. The CDR3 nucleotides read TGTGCCAGTAGTATAGGAGGGTTAAATGAGCAGTTCTTC. Translated: CASSIGGLNEQFF.

V usage is TRBV2 and J usage is TRBJ1-6; no clear D gene. Trimming removed 3 bases from V and 1 base from J, with 10 bases in between. Germline V lookup: CDR1 SNHLY, CDR2 FYNNEI. CDR3 length: 16 amino acids. The CDR3 DNA is TGTGCCAGCAGTGAGGTAGACTCGTCCTATAATTCACCCCTCCACTTT. Translation gives CASSEVDSSYNSPLHF.

V and J are TRBV19 and TRBJ1-2; 7 bases fit TRBD1. Germline V gives CDR1 LNHDA, CDR2 SQIVND (reference sequence). Trimming took 5 bases from V and 8 from J; bases not matched to a gene: 14. CDR3 length: 15 amino acids. CDR3 region: CASSPTYDRVGGYTF. For the CDR3, the DNA is TGTGCCAGTAGTCCGACGTACGACAGGGTTGGCGGCTACACCTTC.

The chain links TRBV9 to TRBJ2-7, with D perhaps TRBD1 (5 bases). The CDR3 totals 15 residues. V lost 0 bases and J 4 bases, leaving 14 bases between the germline ends. CDR1 is SGDLS, CDR2 YYNGEE, per germline. The chain's CDR3 is CASSVGIGEWYEQYF. The CDR3, as DNA: TGTGCCAGCAGCGTAGGCATAGGGGAATGGTACGAGCAGTACTTC.

The sample holds one count of this clone. The rearrangement uses TRBV6-6 and TRBJ1-1; 7 nucleotides line up with TRBD1. The ends lost 4 bases at V and 4 bases at J; junction bases unmatched: 6. This CDR3 is built from 14 residues. Germline CDR1 is MNHNY and CDR2 is SVGAGI (reference sequence). CDR3 nucleotides: TGTGCCAGCAGTTCTCAGGGGGTGACCACTGAAGCTTTCTTT. Protein sequence: CASSSQGVTTEAFF.